The entry that follows covers one TCR beta chain sequence. Its antigen is not identified. Constant-region reverse primers amplified full-length variable regions, followed by semi-nested Nested Universal Primer A PCR. Via MiXCR, TCRdb re-called the 5' RACE reads, giving one row per CDR3 protein. Here the sample spans about 13,000 distinct CDR3 sequences, around 22% being singletons. Study outcomes and limitations: Tumor Tregs overlapped most with tumor, then blood, naive CD4+ cells. The TCR gene usage of tumor memory CD4+ T cells clustered together with blood and lymph node memory CD4+ cells and with lymph node naive CD4+ cells. Whole repertoires were not studied in the larger cohort, only one V-J beta rearrangement.

V was shortened by 2 bases and J by 5 bases, with 12 bases between the two germline ends. Germline loops: CDR1 DFQATT, CDR2 SNEGSKA (reference sequence). CDR3 length: 13 amino acids. Sequencing was done on a sample of naive CD4+ T cells sorted from blood. As to subset: naive CD4+ T cells, CD4+CD45RA+CD25-. The gene calls are TRBV20-1 and TRBJ2-5, with D possibly TRBD1 on 5 matching bases. The sequence came from a female donor with breast cancer. The CDR3 nucleotides are TGCAGTGCTAGAAGGGCAGGGTTGGAGACCCAGTACTTC. Encoded protein: CSARRAGLETQYF.